This record concerns one TCR beta chain sequence. The data were obtained in a study of blood T cell repertoires in COVID-19. At the level of the study: COVID-19 samples from acute and convalescent phases originated in the United States, Italy and Spain. PBMCs, B-cell-depleted T cells, or T cells were the source of the cDNA or gDNA that made up the material.

Per the authors' pipeline: Amplification of reference gene primers provided the estimated nucleated cell counts. The table came from immunoSEQ multiplex PCR; TCRdb's copy has only in-frame clones and leaves some out. V and J calls and clone size come straight from that table; D and trimming were deduced from the DNA. The repertoire holds 95,000 to 110,000 clones, with 84% as singletons. The sequenced sample was peripheral blood. The TCR comes from a human donor in a cohort sampled during active or convalescent COVID-19.

In nucleotides, the CDR3 is TGCAGCGCTCTCCACCTATACAATGAGCAGTTCTTC. Its protein is CSALHLYNEQFF. The chain employs TRBV29-1 and TRBJ2-1; D unresolved. Germline lookup yields CDR1 SQVTM and CDR2 ANQGSEA. This CDR3 comprises 12 residues. Trimming removed 7 bases at V and 4 bases at J, with 11 bases between.